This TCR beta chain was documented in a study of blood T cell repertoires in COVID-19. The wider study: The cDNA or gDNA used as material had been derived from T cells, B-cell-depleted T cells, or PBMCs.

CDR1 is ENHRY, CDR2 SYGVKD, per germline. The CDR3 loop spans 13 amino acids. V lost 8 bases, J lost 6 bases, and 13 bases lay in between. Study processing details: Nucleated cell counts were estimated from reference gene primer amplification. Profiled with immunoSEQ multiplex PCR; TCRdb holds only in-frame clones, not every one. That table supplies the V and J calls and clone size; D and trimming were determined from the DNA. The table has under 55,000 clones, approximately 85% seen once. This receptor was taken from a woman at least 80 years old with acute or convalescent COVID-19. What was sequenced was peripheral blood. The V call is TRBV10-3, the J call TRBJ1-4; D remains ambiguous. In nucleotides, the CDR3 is TGTGCCATCCGGGCCGGGAGGGATGAAAAACTGTTTTTT. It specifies CAIRAGRDEKLFF.